This TCR beta chain was identified during a study of tissue T cells after allogeneic stem cell transplantation. Trimming stripped 4 bases from V and 4 bases from J, with 6 bases between. CDR3 length: 12 residues. CDR1 LGHDT and CDR2 YNNKQL come from the germline V gene (reference sequence). TCRdb's table, derived via immunoSEQ multiplex PCR, lists solely in-frame clones and lacks some. In the table there are some 22,000 clones, roughly 72% of which are singletons. Study-level points and caveats: This small cohort was clinically heterogeneous, and sampling depth was a limitation.

This clone appeared once. Its antigen is as yet unknown. The genes are named according to mouse. From the germline J gene comes the end of the CDR3, since the read stops 1 residue before it. Specimen: spleen. The chain joins TRBV4 to TRBJ2-4; D is perhaps TRBD1 (6 bases). The source is a female BALB/c mouse in good health. For the strain, the MHC haplotype given is H2-d. CDR3 DNA, as far as it was read: TGTGCCAGCAGCTGGGACAAAAACACCTTGTAC. It specifies CASSWDKNTLY. The CDR3, in full, reads CASSWDKNTLYF.